The clone carrying this T cell receptor beta chain was counted a few times. Its specificity is not known. This CDR3 is built from 13 residues. The V gene lost 0 bases and the J gene lost 7 bases, with 12 bases spanning the gap. The V gene's germline CDR1 is DFQATT and CDR2 SNEGSKA (reference sequence). The data were taken from a study of response to subunit inactivated influenza vaccine. Whole-study results and caveats: The study's authors posited that every seasonal influenza vaccination enlists few new T cells.

Using its own MiXCR run on the RT-PCR reads, TCRdb lists one record per CDR3 protein. This table holds about 780,000 distinct CDR3 sequences, approximately 18% found once. The chain is built from TRBV20-1 and TRBJ2-5; unclear D gene. Here the sequenced sample was PBMCs from blood, taken 4 to 6 days after vaccination. This clonotype was obtained from a man aged 45-65 years who received an inactivated influenza vaccine. The CDR3 bases are TGCAGTGCTAGAGATTTCAAAATGGGGACCCAGTACTTC. Its translation: CSARDFKMGTQYF.